The 31 T cell receptor beta chains below come from one sample, sequenced in a study of human T cells and chemical hapten exposure. TCRdb re-derived calls from the RACE reads in MiXCR, one entry per CDR3 protein. The data show more than 80,000 distinct CDR3 sequences, roughly 12% seen once. Time point meaning: pre-sensitization, week 0. Described treatment: therapeutic diphenylcyclopropenone sensitization with weekly scalp DPC. Material: whole blood, obtained in connection with sensitization to the hapten diphenylcyclopropenone (DPC). The source of these receptors is a woman in her forties or fifties with alopecia areata. Some clones in this sample may be carry-over from other donors' samples.

The gene calls are TRBV28 and TRBJ1-1, with D possibly matching TRBD1 (5 bases). This CDR3 contains 11 residues. Germline CDR1 reads MDHEN; CDR2 reads SYDVKM. Trimming took 7 bases from V and 8 from J, leaving 11 bases between them. The CDR3 spells CASTTAREAFF. The DNA for the CDR3 is TGTGCCAGCACGACAGCCCGAGAAGCTTTCTTT.

This clonotype was seen more than once but under ten times. The chain uses TRBV7-9 and TRBJ2-1; 7 bases line up with TRBD1. Germline V gene data show CDR1 as SEHNR and CDR2 as FQNEAQ (reference sequence). Unmatched junction bases numbered 9, after V lost 5 bases and J lost 5 bases. CDR3 length equals 15 residues. The CDR3 region is CASSPRTGIDNEQFF. For the CDR3, the DNA is TGTGCCAGCAGCCCTCGGACAGGAATTGACAATGAGCAGTTCTTC.

There are a few counts of this clonotype. V usage is TRBV7-2 and J usage is TRBJ1-4, with TRBD1 identical over 7 bases. Germline V gene data show CDR1 as SGHTA and CDR2 as FQGNSA. This CDR3 is 13 amino acids long. Losses at the gene ends were 5 bases for V and 6 bases for J; bases not matched to a gene: 3. For the CDR3, the DNA is TGTGCCAGCAGCGCGGGACAGTATGAAAAACTGTTTTTT. It yields the protein CASSAGQYEKLFF.

The sample holds a few counts of this clonotype. CDR3 DNA: TGTGCCAGTACCCCACAGCTAGCCTCCAATGAGCAGTTCTTC. Its protein product is CASTPQLASNEQFF. The V gene is TRBV19, the J gene TRBJ2-1, with a possible D match to TRBD2 (5 bases). This CDR3 spans 14 amino acids. The germline CDR1 and CDR2 sequences are LNHDA and SQIVND (reference sequence). V lost 7 bases and J 6 bases, leaving 16 bases between the germline ends. Full variable domain (missing parts from reference TRBV19 and TRBJ2-1): DGGITQSPKYLFRKEGQNVTLSCEQNLNHDAMYWYRQDPGQGLRLIYYSQIVNDFQKGDIAEGYSVSREKKESFPLTVTSAQKNPTAFYLCASTPQLASNEQFFGPGTRLTVL.

V is TRBV18 and J is TRBJ2-7; 8 positions agree with TRBD1. The trim removed 6 bases at V and 4 bases at J, leaving 8 bases unmatched. CDR3 length: 14 residues. Per the germline V gene, CDR1 is KGHSH and CDR2 is LQKENI. The DNA for the CDR3 is TGTGCCAGCTCGGACCCGGGACAGGATTACGAGCAGTACTTC. Translating it yields CASSDPGQDYEQYF.

The chain couples TRBV3-1 to TRBJ2-1; 8 nucleotides match TRBD2. Per germline, CDR1 LGHDT and CDR2 YNNKEL (reference sequence). V lost 2 bases and J lost 2; bases outside the gene matches: 17. The length of the CDR3 is 20 residues. CDR3: CASSQHPGALSGTAYNEQFF. The CDR3 nucleotides are TGTGCCAGCAGCCAACATCCTGGGGCCCTTAGCGGGACCGCCTACAATGAGCAGTTCTTC.

This clonotype has only a few counts. This chain links TRBV18 with TRBJ2-3, with D hard to call. The V gene lost 5 bases and the J gene lost 2 bases, with 11 bases spanning the gap. Per the germline V gene, CDR1 is KGHSH and CDR2 is LQKENI. The CDR3 covers 14 residues. CDR3 nucleotide sequence: TGTGCCAGCTCAGCGACATCGACCACAGATACGCAGTATTTT. It codes for CASSATSTTDTQYF.

There are a few counts of this clonotype. This chain connects TRBV6-5 to TRBJ1-1, with 8 nucleotides matching TRBD1. The length of the CDR3 is 13 residues. Germline loops: CDR1 MNHEY, CDR2 SVGAGI. V trimming: 6 bases; J trimming: 2 bases; junction bases outside the gene matches: 2. In nucleotides, the CDR3 is TGTGCCAGCAGGGGACAGGCCAACACTGAAGCTTTCTTT. Protein: CASRGQANTEAFF.

This chain joins TRBV4-1 and TRBJ1-4; D uncertain. This CDR3 comprises 13 residues. Germline CDR1 and CDR2: MGHRA and YSYEKL. Trimming pared 1 base from V and 7 bases from J, leaving 7 bases between. CDR3 in DNA: TGCGCCAGCAGCCAAGGAGCAGGTGAAAAACTGTTTTTT. Translating gives CASSQGAGEKLFF.

This clonotype has only a few counts. The chain has TRBV14 and TRBJ2-5; D is undetermined. Trimming removed 1 base from V and 0 bases from J, with 9 bases in between. Germline values: CDR1 SGHDN, CDR2 FVKESK. The CDR3 runs 15 residues. CDR3 residues: CASSQVGTYQETQYF. The CDR3 bases are TGTGCCAGCAGCCAAGTCGGCACGTACCAAGAGACCCAGTACTTC.

This clonotype was observed at least ten times. V and J are TRBV5-1 and TRBJ2-6; 15 bases are shared with TRBD2. Germline CDR1 is SGHRS and CDR2 is YFSETQ. J was trimmed by 2 bases and V by 7 bases; bases with no gene match: 4. CDR3 length equals 17 residues. The CDR3 here is CASGLAGGAAGANVLTF. The CDR3, as DNA: TGCGCCAGCGGACTAGCGGGAGGGGCTGCTGGGGCCAACGTCCTGACTTTC.

This clonotype was seen repeatedly, ten times or more. The gene calls are TRBV7-2 and TRBJ2-3; D is perhaps TRBD1 (6 bases). The CDR3 is 12 amino acids. With 8 bases removed from V and 6 bases from J, the gap between germline ends came to 12 bases. CDR1 and CDR2 (germline): SGHTA, FQGNSA. DNA of the CDR3: TGTGCCAGCGCAGGGGTGACGGATACGCAGTATTTT. Translating it yields CASAGVTDTQYF.

The chain has TRBV28 and TRBJ2-3; 7 bases are a match to TRBD2. V trimming: 4 bases; J trimming: 2 bases; junction bases outside the gene matches: 6. CDR3 length equals 15 residues. Germline values: CDR1 MDHEN, CDR2 SYDVKM. The CDR3 protein is CASSSPGGTTDTQYF. The CDR3 DNA follows: TGTGCCAGCAGTTCACCGGGGGGAACCACAGATACGCAGTATTTT.

CDR3 sequence reads: CASSLRWLSAGYTF. The CDR3 bases are TGTGCCAGCAGTTTAAGGTGGCTTTCGGCTGGCTACACCTTC. The V call is TRBV12-3 or TRBV12-4, the J call TRBJ1-2; the D is unclear. Trimming shortened V by 2 bases and J by 7 bases, and 14 bases separated the two germline ends. The CDR3 consists of 14 residues.

This clonotype was seen at least ten times. The chain employs TRBV28 and TRBJ1-4; 7 nucleotides agree with TRBD1. Unmatched junction bases numbered 12, after V lost 4 bases and J lost 7 bases. The CDR3 has 16 residues. Germline CDR1 is MDHEN and CDR2 is SYDVKM. CDR3 amino acids: CASSSGQITFSEKLFF. The CDR3 DNA reads as TGTGCCAGCAGTTCGGGACAGATAACTTTCAGTGAAAAACTGTTTTTT.

Only a few counts were recorded for this clonotype. This chain connects TRBV29-1 to TRBJ1-1; no clear D. This CDR3 has 12 amino acids. The germline gives CDR1 SQVTM, CDR2 ANQGSEA. The V end was cut by 3 bases, the J end by 3 bases, with 8 bases between. For the CDR3, the DNA is TGCAGCGTTGATCGTTCAGACACTGAAGCTTTCTTT. Translated, it gives CSVDRSDTEAFF.

The V call is TRBV7-2, the J call TRBJ2-2; D is ambiguous. Trimming shortened V by 0 bases and J by 7 bases, and 9 bases separated the two germline ends. This CDR3 contains 14 residues. Germline lookup yields CDR1 SGHTA and CDR2 FQGNSA. CDR3 nucleotide sequence: TGTGCCAGCAGCTTAGCAACCGGGTTCGGGGAGCTGTTTTTT. Its protein is CASSLATGFGELFF.

A few counts support this clonotype. V gene TRBV20-1 combines with J gene TRBJ1-2; 7 bases line up with TRBD1. Germline V lookup: CDR1 DFQATT, CDR2 SNEGSKA (reference sequence). Losses at the gene ends were 4 bases for V and 4 bases for J; bases not matched to a gene: 3. The CDR3 has 12 amino acids. This chain's CDR3 is CSATGTVYGYTF. The CDR3 region has the DNA TGCAGTGCTACCGGGACAGTCTATGGCTACACCTTC.

V and J are TRBV6-6 and TRBJ2-3, with D possibly TRBD2 on 5 matching bases. V was shortened by 2 bases and J by 5 bases, with 17 bases between the two germline ends. This CDR3 contains 16 residues. The germline V gene has CDR1 MNHNY and CDR2 SVGAGI (reference sequence). Here the CDR3 reads CASSYRSSQGGDTQYF. The CDR3 bases are TGTGCCAGCAGTTACCGGTCTAGCCAAGGAGGAGATACGCAGTATTTT.

The chain recombines TRBV28 with TRBJ2-7; D is unresolved. Trimming took off 8 bases at V and 2 bases at J, with 13 bases between the two ends. The CDR3 has 13 amino acids. Germline V gene sequence: CDR1 MDHEN, CDR2 SYDVKM. DNA of the CDR3: TGTGCCAGCTCGAACCTAGAGGCCTACGAGCAGTACTTC. Its protein product is CASSNLEAYEQYF.

This clonotype was detected only a few times. The chain has TRBV6-5 and TRBJ1-1; D is ambiguous. V dropped 1 base and J dropped 4 bases, with 10 bases sitting between them. Per germline, CDR1 MNHEY and CDR2 SVGAGI. CDR3 length: 14 amino acids. In DNA form, the CDR3 reads TGTGCCAGCAGTTACTGGGCAGATACCACTGAAGCTTTCTTT. This encodes CASSYWADTTEAFF.

The CDR3 bases are TGTGCCAGCAGCGTAGACCTCCGTATCAATCAGCCCCAGCATTTT. This sequence encodes CASSVDLRINQPQHF. The V and J genes are TRBV9 and TRBJ1-5; no reliable D call. CDR1 is SGDLS, CDR2 YYNGEE, per germline. Trimming stripped 0 bases from V and 3 bases from J, with 10 bases between. CDR3 length: 15 residues. Full variable domain (outside the CDR3, taken from reference TRBV9 and TRBJ1-5): DSGVTQTPKHLITATGQRVTLRCSPRSGDLSVYWYQQSLDQGLQFLIQYYNGEERAKGNILERFSAQQFPDLHSELNLSSLELGDSALYFCASSVDLRINQPQHFGDGTRLSIL.

Points on this clonotype: It may be a read error: a sequence one base away is much more abundant. V usage is TRBV4-2 and J usage is TRBJ2-3; D is unclear. V dropped 10 bases and J dropped 1 base, with 15 bases sitting between them. CDR3 length: 14 amino acids. The germline gives CDR1 LGHNA, CDR2 YNFKEQ. The CDR3 DNA reads TGTGCCAACAACCTTGGCGGAGGCACAGATACGCAGTATTTT. This sequence encodes CANNLGGGTDTQYF.

This chain uses TRBV7-2 with TRBJ2-1; tentative D call: TRBD2 (5 bases). V was pared by 5 bases and J by 7 bases, with 12 bases between. The CDR3 runs to 13 residues. CDR1 is SGHTA and CDR2 is FQGNSA in the germline V gene. This CDR3 is CASSEGPWNEQFF. CDR3 in DNA: TGTGCCAGCAGCGAGGGCCCGTGGAATGAGCAGTTCTTC.

The V and J genes are TRBV4-1 and TRBJ2-1; unclear D gene. Trimming cost V 9 bases and J 4 bases, with 16 bases left between them. This CDR3 is 14 amino acids long. Germline loops: CDR1 MGHRA, CDR2 YSYEKL. The CDR3 loop is CARRYTEEYNEQFF. CDR3 coding DNA: TGCGCCAGGAGGTACACGGAAGAGTACAATGAGCAGTTCTTC.

This clonotype has a count of ten or more. J is TRBJ2-2 and V is TRBV6-5; D may be TRBD1 or TRBD2 (5 bases each). The germline V gene has CDR1 MNHEY and CDR2 SVGAGI. V was clipped by 4 bases and J by 6 bases, with 21 bases between them. This CDR3 is 17 amino acids long. CDR3 DNA sequence: TGTGCCAGCAGTTGGGCCTCGGGACGCTCCGCCGCCGGGGAGCTGTTTTTT. Protein product: CASSWASGRSAAGELFF.

The gene calls are TRBV7-4 and TRBJ1-2; D is ambiguous. Germline V gene lookup returns CDR1 SGHVT and CDR2 SQSDAQ. The length of the CDR3 is 14 residues. Trimming removed 3 bases from V and 3 bases from J, with 11 bases in between. Here the CDR3 DNA reads TGTGCCAGCAGCTTGTTCGGCAGTGACTATGGCTACACCTTC. Translating it yields CASSLFGSDYGYTF.

This clonotype was picked up a small number of times. The chain joins TRBV9 to TRBJ2-5; the D gene is possibly TRBD1 (6 bases). V shed 1 base and J shed 3 bases, with 13 bases lying between them. From germline, CDR1 is SGDLS and CDR2 YYNGEE. The CDR3 is made up of 15 amino acids. For the CDR3, the DNA is TGTGCCAGCAGCGTAACGGGACACCACAAAGAGACCCAGTACTTC. Translation gives CASSVTGHHKETQYF. The full variable domain, with the rest looked up from reference TRBV9 and TRBJ2-5, is DSGVTQTPKHLITATGQRVTLRCSPRSGDLSVYWYQQSLDQGLQFLIQYYNGEERAKGNILERFSAQQFPDLHSELNLSSLELGDSALYFCASSVTGHHKETQYFGPGTRLLVL.

This clonotype was seen only once. The CDR3 loop is CASSYSGQGAETQYF. CDR3 sequence (DNA): TGTGCCAGCAGTTACTCAGGACAGGGTGCAGAGACCCAGTACTTC. The chain links TRBV6-5 to TRBJ2-5; the match to TRBD1 covers 8 bases. The CDR3 extends over 15 amino acids. From germline, CDR1 is MNHEY and CDR2 SVGAGI. V was clipped by 0 bases and J by 4 bases; unmatched bases: 4.

This chain links TRBV7-2 with TRBJ2-5, with D possibly TRBD2 on 6 matching bases. V was pared by 5 bases and J by 4 bases, with 11 bases between. The CDR3 is 13 amino acids. Per the germline V gene, CDR1 is SGHTA and CDR2 is FQGNSA. CDR3 in amino acids: CASSPDYGETQYF. In DNA form, the CDR3 reads TGTGCCAGCAGCCCGGACTATGGAGAGACCCAGTACTTC.

J is TRBJ2-2 and V is TRBV10-2; no reliable D call. The V gene lost 10 bases and the J gene lost 5 bases, with 11 bases spanning the gap. The CDR3 consists of 12 residues. Germline V CDR1 and CDR2: WSHSY, SAAADI. In DNA, the CDR3 is TGCGCCACTAAAAGGGATACCGGGGAGCTGTTTTTT. Translation: CATKRDTGELFF.